These 17 T cell receptor beta chains share one sample of origin, sequenced in a study of cytotoxic CD8 clonotypes in ibrutinib-treated CLL. Generated by immunoSEQ multiplex PCR, the TCRdb table keeps only in-frame clones and is missing some. The sample records about 300,000 clones, roughly two thirds being singletons. This material consisted of PBMCs, taken after 36 months of ibrutinib treatment. These receptors were collected from a human donor with chronic lymphocytic leukemia.

V gene TRBV19 combines with J gene TRBJ2-5; D tentatively fits TRBD1 or TRBD2 (6 bases each). Germline V CDR1 and CDR2: LNHDA, SQIVND (reference sequence). The CDR3 extends over 15 amino acids. V was pared by 6 bases and J by 2 bases, with 16 bases between. CDR3 amino acids: CASSLGGGLQETQYF. The CDR3 DNA sequence: TGTGCCAGTAGCTTGGGGGGCGGCCTTCAAGAGACCCAGTACTTC.

The chain combines TRBV13 with TRBJ1-4, with D perhaps TRBD1 (6 bases). Germline V gene sequence: CDR1 PRHDT, CDR2 FYEKMQ (reference sequence). Trimming took off 4 bases at V and 0 bases at J, with 15 bases between the two ends. The CDR3 is 17 amino acids. The CDR3 loop reads CASSSNRADATNEKLFF. In DNA, the CDR3 is TGTGCCAGCAGCTCCAACAGGGCCGATGCAACTAATGAAAAACTGTTTTTT.

This clone has a handful of counts. V and J are TRBV5-1 and TRBJ2-7; D not resolved. CDR1 is SGHRS, CDR2 YFSETQ, per germline. V dropped 1 base and J dropped 4 bases, with 9 bases sitting between them. The CDR3 spans 13 residues. The CDR3 protein is CASSLNSKYEQYF. The CDR3 DNA is TGCGCCAGCAGCTTGAACAGTAAATACGAGCAGTACTTC.

This clone has a handful of counts. The rearrangement joins TRBV15 to TRBJ1-4; D possibly corresponds to TRBD1 (5 bases). Germline CDR1 reads LNHNV; CDR2 reads YYDKDF (reference sequence). Between the trimmed V and J ends, which lost 0 bases and 6 bases, there was a span of 14 bases. The CDR3 covers 16 residues. The CDR3, as DNA: TGTGCCACCAGCAGAGATCTTGGGGGGATGGATGAAAAACTGTTTTTT. Amino acids: CATSRDLGGMDEKLFF.

This clone was counted only a few times. The chain employs TRBV11-2 and TRBJ1-5; 8 bases agree with TRBD1. Germline CDR1 SGHAT, CDR2 FQNNGV. Trimming removed 3 bases from V and 6 bases from J; junction bases left unmatched: 7. The CDR3 spans 15 residues. The CDR3 loop reads CASSFDRGWGQPQHF. CDR3 DNA: TGTGCCAGCAGCTTCGACAGGGGCTGGGGTCAGCCCCAGCATTTT.

The rearrangement uses TRBV5-6 and TRBJ2-7; 7 bases agree with TRBD1. Germline-derived CDR1 and CDR2 are SGHDT and YYEEEE. This CDR3 spans 17 amino acids. The V segment lost 0 bases and the J segment 4 bases; nucleotides outside the gene matches: 13. The CDR3 region is CASSLARRRRGKYEQYF. As DNA, the CDR3 is TGTGCCAGCAGCTTGGCCCGCCGGCGCAGGGGGAAGTACGAGCAGTACTTC.

This clone was seen only a few times. CDR3 in DNA: TGTGCCAGCAGCTTTCGACTAGAAGGCTCCTACGAGCAGTACTTC. It codes for CASSFRLEGSYEQYF. This sequence joins TRBV13 and TRBJ2-7, with TRBD2 as a possible D gene (6 bases). The CDR3 is 15 amino acids. V lost 3 bases, J lost 0 bases, and 12 bases lay in between. Germline-derived CDR1 and CDR2 are PRHDT and FYEKMQ (reference sequence).

For this clone: At the DNA level, this CDR3 is encoded by other sequences in the same sample as well. The chain links TRBV7-6 to TRBJ2-3; D not certain. Germline V gene data show CDR1 as SGHVS and CDR2 as FNYEAQ. Trimming took off 1 base at V and 1 base at J, with 6 bases between the two ends. This CDR3 has 14 amino acids. The CDR3 region has the DNA TGTGCCAGCAGCTTAGTTGGTGGCACAGATACGCAGTATTTT. It codes for CASSLVGGTDTQYF. The variable domain in full, with the rest retrieved from reference TRBV7-6 and TRBJ2-3, is GAGVSQSPRYKVTKRGQDVALRCDPISGHVSLYWYRQALGQGPEFLTYFNYEAQQDKSGLPNDRFSAERPEGSISTLTIQRTEQRDSAMYRCASSLVGGTDTQYFGPGTRLTVL.

The CDR3 sequence is CASSLEDTEAFF. The CDR3 coding sequence is TGTGCCAGCAGCCTGGAGGACACTGAAGCTTTCTTT. The chain recombines TRBV7-9 with TRBJ1-1; D uncertain. The CDR3 totals 12 residues. Deletions cut 5 bases from V and 3 bases from J, with 7 bases between. Germline values: CDR1 SEHNR, CDR2 FQNEAQ (reference sequence).

The chain uses TRBV9 and TRBJ1-4; maybe TRBD1 (6 bases). Germline lookup yields CDR1 SGDLS and CDR2 YYNGEE. Trimming stripped 0 bases from V and 7 bases from J, with 13 bases between. The CDR3 spans 15 residues. CDR3 residues: CASSVGRGRGEKLFF. CDR3 nucleotide sequence: TGTGCCAGCAGCGTAGGCAGGGGAAGGGGTGAAAAACTGTTTTTT.

This clone was seen a single time. This chain uses TRBV27 with TRBJ2-3; D is unclear. Germline V lookup: CDR1 MNHEY, CDR2 SMNVEV (reference sequence). The CDR3 runs 11 residues. Deletions cut 4 bases from V and 6 bases from J, with 5 bases between. The CDR3 is CASSYVDTQYF. Here the CDR3 DNA reads TGTGCCAGCAGTTACGTGGATACGCAGTATTTT.

In this sample, this clone turned up a few times. The same CDR3 is also encoded by other DNA sequences in this sample. As DNA, the CDR3 is TGTGCCAGCATAACTGGCTACAATGAGCAGTTCTTC. As protein: CASITGYNEQFF. The genes are TRBV2 and TRBJ2-1; D unclear. Trimming cost V 7 bases and J 3 bases, with 7 bases left between them. The CDR3 runs 12 residues. Germline values: CDR1 SNHLY, CDR2 FYNNEI.

The V gene is TRBV4-1, the J gene TRBJ2-3, with 9 bases that match TRBD2. The CDR3 has 17 amino acids. V was pared by 2 bases and J by 5 bases, with 11 bases of the junction left unmatched. The germline gives CDR1 MGHRA, CDR2 YSYEKL. CDR3 residues: CASSQPREGLPQDTQYF. The DNA of the CDR3 is TGCGCCAGCAGCCAACCGCGGGAGGGACTCCCCCAAGATACGCAGTATTTT.

This chain links TRBV27 with TRBJ1-2, with TRBD1 identical over 7 bases. Trimming took 8 bases from V and 2 from J; bases not matched to a gene: 8. The CDR3 has 14 amino acids. Looked up from germline, CDR1 is MNHEY and CDR2 is SMNVEV (reference sequence). The DNA of the CDR3 is TGTGCCAGCGGGACAGCTTACGCGAACTATGGCTACACCTTC. The encoded protein is CASGTAYANYGYTF.

The chain couples TRBV28 to TRBJ1-1; D not certain. Trimming took 3 bases from V and 7 from J, leaving 9 bases between them. Looked up from germline, CDR1 is MDHEN and CDR2 is SYDVKM. This CDR3 spans 12 amino acids. In nucleotides, the CDR3 is TGTGCCAGCAGTTTGAGATTACTTGAAGCTTTCTTT. Protein: CASSLRLLEAFF.

In its sample, this clone was seen once. The chain is built from TRBV10-3 and TRBJ1-1; 7 bases match TRBD1. Germline trimming cut 7 bases from V and 2 bases from J; bases unmatched to any gene: 13. This CDR3 contains 16 residues. Germline V gene data show CDR1 as ENHRY and CDR2 as SYGVKD. Here the CDR3 DNA reads TGTGCCATCACCTACAGGGGACGGAGGGGTAACACTGAAGCTTTCTTT. Translated, it gives CAITYRGRRGNTEAFF.

In nucleotides, the CDR3 is TGCAGCGGTAAACTAGCGGGGCTCTACAATGAGCAGTTCTTC. It yields the protein CSGKLAGLYNEQFF. This chain connects TRBV29-1 to TRBJ2-1; 10 bases are a match to TRBD2. With 7 bases clipped from V and 3 bases from J, the junction kept 6 bases outside the gene matches. Germline CDR1 is SQVTM and CDR2 is ANQGSEA. This CDR3 has 14 amino acids.